The 7 T cell receptor beta chains below all came from one sample that was sequenced in a study of T cells in narcolepsy. Here immunoSEQ multiplex PCR was the method, and the copy in TCRdb shows in-frame clones only, minus some. The sample has 28,000 or so clones, around 82% seen once. The sample consisted of CD45RA- memory CD4+ T cells from PBMCs. These receptors were obtained from a human donor with narcolepsy.

This clone turned up a few times. The V gene is TRBV5-1, the J gene TRBJ2-5; D possibly corresponds to TRBD1 (5 bases). This CDR3 is 13 amino acids long. The ends were cut back, 6 bases at V and 5 bases at J, with 14 bases in the middle. The germline gives CDR1 SGHRS, CDR2 YFSETQ. CDR3 in amino acids: CASTLGASETQYF. In DNA form, the CDR3 reads TGCGCCAGCACCTTAGGGGCATCGGAGACCCAGTACTTC.

This chain uses TRBV19 with TRBJ1-2; possible D gene TRBD1, 6 bases. The CDR3 covers 15 residues. The V gene lost 5 bases and the J gene lost 4 bases, with 17 bases spanning the gap. Germline CDR1 and CDR2: LNHDA and SQIVND (reference sequence). The chain's CDR3 is CASSPNRALVYGYTF. The CDR3 nucleotides are TGTGCCAGTAGTCCTAACAGGGCTCTAGTCTATGGCTACACCTTC.

This chain links TRBV5-1 with TRBJ1-1, with TRBD1 as a possible D gene (6 bases). Germline V gene data show CDR1 as SGHRS and CDR2 as YFSETQ. Deletions cut 4 bases from V and 7 bases from J, with 17 bases between. There are 14 residues in the CDR3. CDR3 coding DNA: TGCGCCAGCAGCGGAAACAGGGTACGGGATGAAGCTTTCTTT. It codes for CASSGNRVRDEAFF.

The chain is built from TRBV6-1 and TRBJ2-7; 9 bases match TRBD1. The CDR3 spans 14 residues. Germline CDR1 MNHNS, CDR2 SASEGT. V shed 11 bases and J 2 bases; nucleotides not matched to a gene: 10. CDR3 region: CAPPGQGKTYEQYF. The CDR3 DNA is TGTGCCCCCCCCGGACAGGGGAAAACCTACGAGCAGTACTTC.

This chain links TRBV6-6 with TRBJ1-1, with D uncertain. CDR3 length equals 14 residues. Germline loops: CDR1 MNHNY, CDR2 SVGAGI (reference sequence). The ends were cut back, 9 bases at V and 1 base at J, with 15 bases in the middle. Here the CDR3 DNA reads TGTGCCAGTGCGGGGAGGGCCCCGAACACTGAAGCTTTCTTT. It yields the protein CASAGRAPNTEAFF.

This clone was observed once. The V and J genes are TRBV30 and TRBJ1-1; D remains unclear. CDR3 size: 13 residues. Trimming shortened V by 2 bases and J by 1 base, and 8 bases separated the two germline ends. Germline lookup yields CDR1 GTSNPN and CDR2 SVGIG (reference sequence). The CDR3 DNA follows: TGTGCCTGGAGTCGAGGGTCGAACACTGAAGCTTTCTTT. Amino acids: CAWSRGSNTEAFF.

The J gene is TRBJ2-7, the V gene TRBV4-1; weak D call: TRBD2 (5 bases). The CDR3 runs to 16 residues. Germline CDR1 reads MGHRA; CDR2 reads YSYEKL. V was cut by 0 bases and J by 0 bases, with 12 bases left in between. This CDR3 reads CASSQDDSDSSYEQYF. CDR3 nucleotide sequence: TGCGCCAGCAGCCAAGACGATAGCGACTCCTCCTACGAGCAGTACTTC.